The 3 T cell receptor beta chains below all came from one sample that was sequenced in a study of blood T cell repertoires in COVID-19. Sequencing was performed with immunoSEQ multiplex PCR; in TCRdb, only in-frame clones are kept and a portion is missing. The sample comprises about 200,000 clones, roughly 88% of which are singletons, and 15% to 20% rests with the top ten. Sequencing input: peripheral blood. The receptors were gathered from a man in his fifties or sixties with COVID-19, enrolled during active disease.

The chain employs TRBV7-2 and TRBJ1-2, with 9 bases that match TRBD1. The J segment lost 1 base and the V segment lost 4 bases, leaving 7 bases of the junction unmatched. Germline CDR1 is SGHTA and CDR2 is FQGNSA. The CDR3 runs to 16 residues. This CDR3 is CASSSTGTGFNYGYTF. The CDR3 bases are TGTGCCAGCAGCTCAACCGGGACAGGGTTTAACTATGGCTACACCTTC.

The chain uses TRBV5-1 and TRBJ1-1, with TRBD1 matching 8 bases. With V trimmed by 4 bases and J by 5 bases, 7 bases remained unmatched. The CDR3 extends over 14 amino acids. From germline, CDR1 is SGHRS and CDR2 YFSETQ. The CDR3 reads CASSQAGGRTEAFF. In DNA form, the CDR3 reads TGCGCCAGCAGCCAGGCAGGGGGCAGAACTGAAGCTTTCTTT.

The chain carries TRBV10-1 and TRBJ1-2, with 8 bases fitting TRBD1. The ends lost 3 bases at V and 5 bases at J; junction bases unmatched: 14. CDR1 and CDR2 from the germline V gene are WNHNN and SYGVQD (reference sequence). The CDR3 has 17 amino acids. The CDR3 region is CASSETATGALPYGYTF. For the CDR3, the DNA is TGCGCCAGCAGTGAAACTGCGACAGGGGCTTTGCCTTATGGCTACACCTTC.